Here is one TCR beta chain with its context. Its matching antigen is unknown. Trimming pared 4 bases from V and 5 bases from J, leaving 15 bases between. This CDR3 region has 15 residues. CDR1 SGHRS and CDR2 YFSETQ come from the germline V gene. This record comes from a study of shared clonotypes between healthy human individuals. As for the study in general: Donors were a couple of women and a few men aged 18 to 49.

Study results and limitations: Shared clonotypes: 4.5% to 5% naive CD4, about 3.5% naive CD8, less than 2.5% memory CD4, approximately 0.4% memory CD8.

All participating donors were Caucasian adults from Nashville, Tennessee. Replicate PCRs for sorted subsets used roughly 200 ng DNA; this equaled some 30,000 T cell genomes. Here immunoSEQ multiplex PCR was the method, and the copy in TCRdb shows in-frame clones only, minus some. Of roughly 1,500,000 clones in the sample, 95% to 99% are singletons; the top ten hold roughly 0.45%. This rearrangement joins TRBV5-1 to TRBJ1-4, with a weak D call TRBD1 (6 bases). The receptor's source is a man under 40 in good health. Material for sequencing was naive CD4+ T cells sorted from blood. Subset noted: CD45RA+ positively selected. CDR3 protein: CASSPGGSSNEKLFF. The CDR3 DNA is TGCGCCAGCAGCCCGGGGGGCAGTAGCAATGAAAAACTGTTTTTT.